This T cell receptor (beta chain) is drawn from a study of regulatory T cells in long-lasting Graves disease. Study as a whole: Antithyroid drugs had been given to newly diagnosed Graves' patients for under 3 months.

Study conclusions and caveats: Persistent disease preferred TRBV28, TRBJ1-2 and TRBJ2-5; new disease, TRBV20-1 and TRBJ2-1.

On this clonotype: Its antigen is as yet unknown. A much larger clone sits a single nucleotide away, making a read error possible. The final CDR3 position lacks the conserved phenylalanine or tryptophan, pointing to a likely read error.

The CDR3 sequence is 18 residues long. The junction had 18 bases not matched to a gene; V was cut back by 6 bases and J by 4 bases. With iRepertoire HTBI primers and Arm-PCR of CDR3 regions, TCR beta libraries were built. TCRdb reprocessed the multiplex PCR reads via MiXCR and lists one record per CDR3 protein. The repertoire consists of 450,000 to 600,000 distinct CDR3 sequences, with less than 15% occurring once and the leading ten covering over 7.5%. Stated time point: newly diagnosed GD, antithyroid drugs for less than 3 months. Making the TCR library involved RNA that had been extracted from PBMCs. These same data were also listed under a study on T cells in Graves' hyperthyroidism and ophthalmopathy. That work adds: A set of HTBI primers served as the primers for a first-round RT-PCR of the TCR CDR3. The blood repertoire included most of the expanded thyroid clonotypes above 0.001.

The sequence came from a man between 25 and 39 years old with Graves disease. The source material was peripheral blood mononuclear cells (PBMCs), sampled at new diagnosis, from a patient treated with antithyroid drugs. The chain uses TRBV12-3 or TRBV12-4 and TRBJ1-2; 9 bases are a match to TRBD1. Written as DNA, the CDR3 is TGTGCCAGCAGCAAACCCGTTTCGTACCGGGACAGGGTCTATGGCTACACCGTC. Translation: CASSKPVSYRDRVYGYTV.